One sample yielded the 12 T cell receptor beta chains listed below, sequenced in a study of cytomegalovirus exposure and HLA in healthy donors. The PCR was carried out with 60 Vbeta primers and 13 Jbeta primers. Here immunoSEQ multiplex PCR was the method, and the copy in TCRdb shows in-frame clones only, minus some. The sample has about 300,000 clones, 70% to 90% seen once. Sequencing was performed on PBMCs. The receptors come from a man between 35 and 55 years old in good health and CMV-seropositive.

The chain recombines TRBV4-1 with TRBJ1-5; D gene unclear. V lost 0 bases, J lost 0 bases, and 6 bases lay in between. This CDR3 contains 15 residues. CDR1 and CDR2 from the germline V gene are MGHRA and YSYEKL. Here the CDR3 DNA reads TGCGCCAGCAGCCAAGAGGCTCTTAGCAATCAGCCCCAGCATTTT. This translates into CASSQEALSNQPQHF.

The CDR3 region is CASSIQGASYGYTF. For the CDR3, the DNA is TGTGCCAGTAGTATACAGGGGGCCAGCTATGGCTACACCTTC. The chain links TRBV19 to TRBJ1-2, with 8 bases fitting TRBD1. The trim removed 2 bases at V and 4 bases at J, leaving 3 bases unmatched. The germline gives CDR1 LNHDA, CDR2 SQIVND (reference sequence). The CDR3 spans 14 residues. The whole variable domain, remainder taken from reference TRBV19 and TRBJ1-2, is DGGITQSPKYLFRKEGQNVTLSCEQNLNHDAMYWYRQDPGQGLRLIYYSQIVNDFQKGDIAEGYSVSREKKESFPLTVTSAQKNPTAFYLCASSIQGASYGYTFGSGTRLTVV.

V and J are TRBV7-3 and TRBJ2-1, with 9 bases lining up with TRBD2. CDR3 length equals 16 residues. Germline V gene lookup returns CDR1 SGHTA and CDR2 FQGTGA. J was trimmed by 4 bases and V by 6 bases; bases with no gene match: 10. The CDR3 DNA sequence: TGTGCCAGCAGGGCGGGAGGTAGCGGGAGTTACAATGAGCAGTTCTTC. It translates to CASRAGGSGSYNEQFF.

This clone was observed a single time. V gene TRBV18 combines with J gene TRBJ2-3, with TRBD1 as a possible D gene (6 bases). The length of the CDR3 is 16 residues. Trimming stripped 4 bases from V and 0 bases from J, with 14 bases between. Germline assignment: CDR1 KGHSH and CDR2 LQKENI. CDR3 amino acids: CASSLGGPASTDTQYF. The CDR3 bases are TGTGCCAGCTCACTAGGGGGTCCGGCTAGCACAGATACGCAGTATTTT.

The V gene is TRBV6-6, the J gene TRBJ1-5; D is unclear. The V end was cut by 2 bases, the J end by 2 bases, with 7 bases between. Per the germline V gene, CDR1 is MNHNY and CDR2 is SVGAGI (reference sequence). The CDR3 is 14 amino acids. CDR3 DNA sequence: TGTGCCAGCAGTTACGCGTCGGGCAATCAGCCCCAGCATTTT. Translated: CASSYASGNQPQHF.

This chain connects TRBV19 to TRBJ1-1; TRBD1 might be the D (6 bases). This CDR3 comprises 16 residues. Germline V CDR1 and CDR2: LNHDA, SQIVND (reference sequence). The V and J ends lost 3 bases and 1 base respectively, with 15 bases between them. CDR3 protein: CASSIPPGTTNTEAFF. CDR3 sequence (DNA): TGTGCCAGTAGTATCCCACCTGGGACAACGAACACTGAAGCTTTCTTT. Variable domain in full (rest from reference TRBV19 and TRBJ1-1): DGGITQSPKYLFRKEGQNVTLSCEQNLNHDAMYWYRQDPGQGLRLIYYSQIVNDFQKGDIAEGYSVSREKKESFPLTVTSAQKNPTAFYLCASSIPPGTTNTEAFFGQGTRLTVV.

The rearrangement joins TRBV29-1 to TRBJ2-1; D is possibly TRBD1 (5 bases). V dropped 2 bases and J dropped 4 bases, with 9 bases sitting between them. The CDR3 consists of 13 residues. Looked up from germline, CDR1 is SQVTM and CDR2 is ANQGSEA. CDR3: CSVEFRQYNEQFF. CDR3 sequence (DNA): TGCAGCGTTGAATTTCGACAGTACAATGAGCAGTTCTTC.

CDR3 in DNA: TGTGCCAGCAGCTTATTCGTATCCTATGGCTACACCTTC. Translation: CASSLFVSYGYTF. The chain recombines TRBV7-9 with TRBJ1-2; D call uncertain. Per the germline V gene, CDR1 is SEHNR and CDR2 is FQNEAQ (reference sequence). CDR3 length: 13 residues. V was cut by 2 bases and J by 4 bases, with 8 bases left in between.

The chain links TRBV7-2 to TRBJ2-2, with TRBD2 as a possible D gene (5 bases). Germline CDR1 and CDR2: SGHTA and FQGNSA. This CDR3 comprises 15 residues. V lost 6 bases and J 1 base, leaving 12 bases between the germline ends. The CDR3 reads CASRENSVNTGELFF. For the CDR3, the DNA is TGTGCCAGCAGAGAAAATAGCGTGAACACCGGGGAGCTGTTTTTT.

The CDR3 nucleotides read TGTGCCAGCAGTTACTCGCCACTAGCAGGCTACGAGCAGTACTTC. The encoded protein is CASSYSPLAGYEQYF. The chain is built from TRBV6-5 and TRBJ2-7; D may be TRBD2 (6 bases). The V end was cut by 0 bases, the J end by 3 bases, with 12 bases between. Germline-derived CDR1 and CDR2 are MNHEY and SVGAGI. This CDR3 is 15 amino acids long.

DNA for the CDR3: TGTGCCAGCAGCTGGGGACAGGGGGCCCCCGAAGCTTTCTTT. Encoded protein: CASSWGQGAPEAFF. The chain has TRBV7-9 and TRBJ1-1; TRBD1 agrees at 12 bases. CDR1 SEHNR and CDR2 FQNEAQ come from the germline V gene (reference sequence). The CDR3 extends over 14 amino acids. V dropped 4 bases and J dropped 8; count of bases not matched to a gene: 5. Based on the CDR3 plus reference TRBV7-9 and TRBJ1-1, the full variable domain is DTGVSQNPRHKITKRGQNVTFRCDPISEHNRLYWYRQTLGQGPEFLTYFQNEAQLEKSRLLSDRFSAERPKGSFSTLEIQRTEQGDSAMYLCASSWGQGAPEAFFGQGTRLTVV.

V and J are TRBV18 and TRBJ2-5; 15 bases are a match to TRBD2. The J call may not be correct, given that the DNA end is closer to TRBJ2-7. The CDR3 is made up of 16 amino acids. The germline V gene encodes CDR1 KGHSH and CDR2 LQKENI. The CDR3 here is CASSPSGLAGGHEQYF. CDR3 in DNA: TGTGCCAGCTCACCATCAGGACTAGCGGGAGGGCACGAGCAGTACTTC.